Following are 25 T cell receptor beta chains from one sample sequenced in a study of cytomegalovirus exposure and HLA in healthy donors. Using immunoSEQ multiplex PCR, the repertoire was profiled, and TCRdb retains in-frame clones only, with some absent. The sample lists 150,000 to 200,000 clones, roughly 86% occurring once. The sample taken for sequencing was PBMCs. All receptors come from a man aged 18 to 35 in good health and CMV-seropositive.

Points on this clone: At one of its ends the junction is not consistent with the germline gene, which may arise from a read error. J is TRBJ1-4 and V is TRBV7-6, with TRBD1 matching 8 bases. Germline lookup yields CDR1 SGHVS and CDR2 FNYEAQ. This CDR3 region has 16 residues. Written as DNA, the CDR3 is TGTGCCACCAGCCAGGGGGCTATCGCAACTAATGAAAAACTGTTTTTT. It encodes CATSQGAIATNEKLFF.

The V gene is TRBV5-8, the J gene TRBJ2-5; D is possibly TRBD2 (5 bases). The CDR3 runs to 15 residues. V lost 0 bases and J lost 3, with 12 bases in between. Germline lookup yields CDR1 SGHTS and CDR2 YDEGEE. CDR3 sequence: CASSLGQAEEETQYF. The CDR3 nucleotides read TGTGCCAGCAGCTTGGGGCAGGCGGAGGAAGAGACCCAGTACTTC. Full variable domain (remainder filled in from reference TRBV5-8 and TRBJ2-5): EAGVTQSPTHLIKTRGQQATLRCSPISGHTSVYWYQQALGLGLQFLLWYDEGEERNRGNFPPRFSGRQFPNYSSELNVNALELEDSALYLCASSLGQAEEETQYFGPGTRLLVL.

This CDR3 reads CASSWIAGGGYTEAFF. The CDR3 DNA reads as TGCGCCAGCAGCTGGATCGCGGGGGGCGGATACACTGAAGCTTTCTTT. V usage is TRBV5-1 and J usage is TRBJ1-1; perhaps TRBD1 as D (6 bases). Germline lookup yields CDR1 SGHRS and CDR2 YFSETQ. This CDR3 is 16 amino acids long. Trimming left V 3 bases short and J 3 bases short, with 18 bases between.

The chain couples TRBV5-3 to TRBJ2-2, with TRBD2 identical over 9 bases. TRBV5-3 is designated an ORF whose function remains uncertain. Trimming cost V 0 bases and J 6 bases; bases outside gene matches: 12. This CDR3 is built from 18 residues. The CDR3 sequence is CARSLALSAGGRAGELFF. CDR3 in DNA: TGTGCCAGAAGCTTGGCGCTTTCGGCGGGAGGGAGGGCCGGGGAGCTGTTTTTT.

V is TRBV7-2 and J is TRBJ1-5; no firm D call. Germline V lookup: CDR1 SGHTA, CDR2 FQGNSA. Between the trimmed V and J ends, which lost 1 base and 7 bases, there was a span of 11 bases. CDR3 size: 14 residues. The CDR3 protein is CASSLDGRPQPQHF. The CDR3 coding sequence is TGTGCCAGCAGCTTAGATGGCAGGCCCCAGCCCCAGCATTTT.

In the case of this clone: Different DNA sequences within this sample yield the same CDR3. This chain connects TRBV27 to TRBJ2-5; TRBD2 agrees at 13 bases. This CDR3 has 17 residues. CDR1 and CDR2 (germline): MNHEY, SMNVEV (reference sequence). The trim removed 5 bases at V and 5 bases at J, leaving 11 bases unmatched. The CDR3 sequence: CASSLKPRTSGSETQYF. In DNA form, the CDR3 reads TGTGCCAGCAGTCTCAAGCCGAGGACTAGCGGGAGTGAGACCCAGTACTTC.

This rearrangement joins TRBV7-8 to TRBJ2-3, with TRBD2 identical over 11 bases. Per germline, CDR1 SGHVS and CDR2 FQNEAQ. V was clipped by 0 bases and J by 4 bases; unmatched bases: 6. CDR3 length: 17 residues. CDR3 region: CASSLALAGGMSDTQYF. CDR3 DNA sequence: TGTGCCAGCAGCTTAGCCCTAGCGGGAGGAATGTCAGATACGCAGTATTTT.

This chain links TRBV6-6 with TRBJ1-2, with 8 bases fitting TRBD1. The CDR3 covers 14 residues. V was pared by 6 bases and J by 4 bases, with 7 bases of the junction left unmatched. Germline V gene data show CDR1 as MNHNY and CDR2 as SVGAGI (reference sequence). CDR3 loop: CASRLDRGSYGYTF. The CDR3 DNA sequence: TGTGCCAGCAGACTCGACAGGGGTAGCTATGGCTACACCTTC.

This clone was seen just once. The V gene is TRBV7-2, the J gene TRBJ1-2, with unresolved D. Germline assignment: CDR1 SGHTA and CDR2 FQGNSA. The CDR3 length is 15 residues. V was shortened by 1 base and J by 6 bases, with 15 bases between the two germline ends. The CDR3 spells CASSLVDGDINGYTF. Here the CDR3 DNA reads TGTGCCAGCAGCTTAGTTGACGGGGATATCAATGGCTACACCTTC.

The chain couples TRBV10-3 to TRBJ1-2, with D hard to call. The germline V and J ends were trimmed by 3 bases and 7 bases, with 9 bases remaining between them. This CDR3 spans 12 amino acids. The germline V gene has CDR1 ENHRY and CDR2 SYGVKD. The CDR3 loop is CAISDSTGGYTF. The DNA for the CDR3 is TGTGCCATCAGTGATTCCACGGGTGGCTACACCTTC.

The chain uses TRBV27 and TRBJ2-2; D not certain. This CDR3 contains 12 residues. CDR1 is MNHEY, CDR2 SMNVEV, per germline (reference sequence). V gave up 3 bases and J gave up 5 bases, with 4 bases separating them. The DNA of the CDR3 is TGTGCCAGCAGTTTCCCGACCGGGGAGCTGTTTTTT. This codes for CASSFPTGELFF.

This CDR3 is CASSEGTYNEKLFF. CDR3 DNA sequence: TGCGCCAGCAGCGAGGGCACATATAATGAAAAACTGTTTTTT. J is TRBJ1-4 and V is TRBV5-1; the D is unclear. V was clipped by 4 bases and J by 4 bases, with 11 bases between them. Germline loops: CDR1 SGHRS, CDR2 YFSETQ. This CDR3 is 14 amino acids long.

CDR3 DNA: TGTGCCAGCAGCCCCCCGGGAGATGGTCAGCCCCAGCATTTT. Its translation: CASSPPGDGQPQHF. This chain joins TRBV7-9 and TRBJ1-5; D gene ambiguous. This CDR3 region has 14 residues. Between the trimmed V and J ends, which lost 5 bases and 6 bases, there was a span of 14 bases. CDR1 is SEHNR, CDR2 FQNEAQ, per germline (reference sequence).

The V and J genes are TRBV19 and TRBJ2-5, with 12 nucleotides matching TRBD1. The germline V gene has CDR1 LNHDA and CDR2 SQIVND (reference sequence). The CDR3 contains 15 residues. V gave up 5 bases and J gave up 4 bases; unmatched junction bases: 5. This CDR3 reads CASSAGTGGAETQYF. Here the CDR3 DNA reads TGTGCCAGTAGTGCTGGGACAGGGGGCGCAGAGACCCAGTACTTC.

This sequence joins TRBV27 and TRBJ1-3; 7 bases line up with TRBD1. From germline, CDR1 is MNHEY and CDR2 SMNVEV (reference sequence). Losses at the gene ends were 2 bases for V and 4 bases for J; bases not matched to a gene: 8. The CDR3 consists of 16 residues. CDR3 loop: CASSLGPTGSGNTIYF. In nucleotides, the CDR3 is TGTGCCAGCAGTTTAGGACCGACAGGGAGCGGAAACACCATATATTTT.

This clone was counted only a few times. The rearrangement joins TRBV18 to TRBJ1-2, with 9 nucleotides matching TRBD1. In germline, CDR1 is KGHSH, CDR2 LQKENI. V was pared by 2 bases and J by 6 bases, with 10 bases of the junction left unmatched. The CDR3 totals 16 residues. As DNA, the CDR3 is TGTGCCAGCTCACCAAGCAAGGGACAGGGTTTAGATGGCTACACCTTC. Translation gives CASSPSKGQGLDGYTF.

This CDR3 reads CASSYSRDSYEQYF. The DNA of the CDR3 is TGTGCCAGCAGTTACTCGCGAGACTCCTACGAGCAGTACTTC. The V and J genes are TRBV6-5 and TRBJ2-7; unclear D gene. Trimming stripped 0 bases from V and 0 bases from J, with 6 bases between. Germline lookup yields CDR1 MNHEY and CDR2 SVGAGI. This CDR3 has 14 amino acids.

The chain joins TRBV6-6 to TRBJ2-1; TRBD2 aligns across 10 bases. CDR3 size: 16 residues. In germline, CDR1 is MNHNY, CDR2 SVGAGI (reference sequence). V lost 3 bases and J lost 8; bases outside the gene matches: 10. The CDR3 nucleotides are TGTGCCAGCAGTTATCAAAGCGGGAGGGCCGTGGATGAGCAGTTCTTC. Amino acids: CASSYQSGRAVDEQFF.

This rearrangement joins TRBV7-9 to TRBJ1-1; D gene uncertain. The germline V and J ends were trimmed by 6 bases and 4 bases, with 9 bases remaining between them. The CDR3 runs to 12 residues. Germline assignment: CDR1 SEHNR and CDR2 FQNEAQ (reference sequence). The CDR3: CASSPASTEAFF. DNA for the CDR3: TGTGCCAGCAGTCCGGCTAGCACTGAAGCTTTCTTT.

V and J are TRBV6-5 and TRBJ2-3; D might be TRBD1 (5 bases). Germline V lookup: CDR1 MNHEY, CDR2 SVGAGI. The CDR3 is 13 residues long. The V and J ends lost 6 bases and 5 bases respectively, with 12 bases between them. CDR3 loop: CASRQGFEDTQYF. For the CDR3, the DNA is TGTGCCAGCAGGCAGGGCTTCGAAGATACGCAGTATTTT.

The V gene is TRBV4-3, the J gene TRBJ2-6; D call uncertain. V was pared by 4 bases and J by 4 bases, with 8 bases between. CDR3 length: 14 amino acids. The germline V gene has CDR1 LGHNA and CDR2 YSLEER. CDR3 coding DNA: TGCGCCAGCAGCCCGGAGATAGGGGCCAACGTCCTGACTTTC. It specifies CASSPEIGANVLTF.

The chain is built from TRBV7-9 and TRBJ1-5; 8 bases agree with TRBD1. The trim removed 2 bases at V and 1 base at J, leaving 4 bases unmatched. Germline V lookup: CDR1 SEHNR, CDR2 FQNEAQ (reference sequence). CDR3 length: 16 amino acids. The CDR3 loop reads CASSLLQGESNQPQHF. The CDR3 DNA sequence: TGTGCCAGCAGCTTACTACAGGGGGAGAGCAATCAGCCCCAGCATTTT.

This clone was seen only once. The genes are TRBV5-1 and TRBJ2-1; the D gene is possibly TRBD2 (6 bases). The CDR3 extends over 13 amino acids. CDR1 is SGHRS, CDR2 YFSETQ, per germline. Trimming took off 0 bases at V and 6 bases at J, with 7 bases between the two ends. In DNA, the CDR3 is TGCGCCAGCAGCTTGGGCGGGGCCAATGAGCAGTTCTTC. Encoded protein: CASSLGGANEQFF.

V usage is TRBV19 and J usage is TRBJ2-1; D is ambiguous. There are 14 residues in the CDR3. The V end was cut by 0 bases, the J end by 5 bases, with 8 bases between. Per germline, CDR1 LNHDA and CDR2 SQIVND (reference sequence). The CDR3 nucleotides are TGTGCCAGTAGTATAGACTGGGCAGACAATGAGCAGTTCTTC. Residues: CASSIDWADNEQFF.

V usage is TRBV4-1 and J usage is TRBJ2-4, with 11 bases lining up with TRBD2. This CDR3 contains 19 residues. V lost 3 bases to trimming and J lost 8 bases; unmatched junction nucleotides: 18. Per germline, CDR1 MGHRA and CDR2 YSYEKL. CDR3: CASSQVVLAGGPEEDIQYF. The CDR3 DNA is TGCGCCAGCAGCCAGGTGGTTTTAGCGGGAGGGCCGGAGGAAGACATTCAGTACTTC.